These 19 T cell receptor beta chains came from one sample sequenced in a study of cytomegalovirus exposure and HLA in healthy donors (dated 2017 in TCRdb). The method behind the library was the immunoSEQ multiplex PCR assay. A mixture of 60 forward primers for TCR Vbeta segments and 13 reverse primers for TCR Jbeta segments was used in the multiplex PCR. The clones in this table, taken by TCRdb from immuneACCESS, are in-frame only. Not every clone is retained; where verified, under half of the shortfall comes from an unresolved V gene, and the cause of the rest is unknown. The sample yields roughly 110,000 clones; approximately 80% were counted once. The top ten hold roughly 3.9% of the sample. Source material: PBMCs. All receptors derive from a male donor in good health and CMV-seronegative.

This clone was counted only a few times. The chain carries TRBV27 and TRBJ2-7, with TRBD2 matching 10 bases. There are 15 residues in the CDR3. Germline trimming cut 3 bases from V and 2 bases from J; bases unmatched to any gene: 4. Looked up from germline, CDR1 is MNHEY and CDR2 is SMNVEV (reference sequence). In DNA form, the CDR3 reads TGTGCCAGCAGTTTGAGGACTAGCGGAACCTACGAGCAGTACTTC. It specifies CASSLRTSGTYEQYF.

This clone was observed a handful of times. CDR3 loop: CASSLDLVPHTEAFF. The CDR3 nucleotides are TGTGCCAGCAGCTTAGATCTAGTACCTCACACTGAAGCTTTCTTT. The genes are TRBV7-2 and TRBJ1-1; the D is unclear. The germline V gene encodes CDR1 SGHTA and CDR2 FQGNSA. Between the trimmed V and J ends, which lost 1 base and 3 bases, there was a span of 12 bases. The CDR3 has 15 residues.

The table lists this clone with a few counts. The chain is built from TRBV9 and TRBJ1-1, with unresolved D. V was cut by 2 bases and J by 4 bases, with 9 bases left in between. Germline CDR1 SGDLS, CDR2 YYNGEE. This CDR3 spans 13 amino acids. The CDR3 sequence: CASSVQAVTEAFF. For the CDR3, the DNA is TGTGCCAGCAGCGTCCAGGCAGTCACTGAAGCTTTCTTT. The full variable domain, its missing parts supplied by reference TRBV9 and TRBJ1-1, is DSGVTQTPKHLITATGQRVTLRCSPRSGDLSVYWYQQSLDQGLQFLIQYYNGEERAKGNILERFSAQQFPDLHSELNLSSLELGDSALYFCASSVQAVTEAFFGQGTRLTVV.

This clone was counted between two and nine times. The gene calls are TRBV7-9 and TRBJ2-3; D gene uncertain. Trimming removed 6 bases at V and 1 base at J, with 14 bases between. The germline CDR1 and CDR2 sequences are SEHNR and FQNEAQ (reference sequence). The CDR3 is made up of 15 amino acids. CDR3 in amino acids: CASSKSEWGTDTQYF. CDR3 coding DNA: TGTGCCAGCAGTAAATCGGAGTGGGGCACAGATACGCAGTATTTT.

This clone was observed a handful of times. The chain couples TRBV28 to TRBJ2-7; 9 positions match TRBD2. In germline, CDR1 is MDHEN, CDR2 SYDVKM. V lost 6 bases to trimming and J lost 7 bases; unmatched junction nucleotides: 13. CDR3 size: 15 residues. The CDR3, as DNA: TGTGCCAGCAGGCTGCGGGGGGGCCCAGGGAGAGAGCAGTACTTC. This sequence encodes CASRLRGGPGREQYF.

The chain combines TRBV5-1 with TRBJ2-1, with TRBD2 matching over 12 bases. Trimming removed 0 bases from V and 6 bases from J; junction bases left unmatched: 4. CDR1 is SGHRS, CDR2 YFSETQ, per germline. The CDR3 is 16 residues long. The CDR3 spells CASSLVLAGGTNEQFF. The CDR3, as DNA: TGCGCCAGCAGCTTGGTCCTAGCGGGAGGGACCAATGAGCAGTTCTTC.

J is TRBJ2-7 and V is TRBV27; 7 bases map to TRBD1. CDR1 is MNHEY and CDR2 is SMNVEV in the germline V gene (reference sequence). This CDR3 has 16 amino acids. V shed 2 bases and J 0 bases; nucleotides not matched to a gene: 7. Here the CDR3 DNA reads TGTGCCAGCAGTTTACTCAGACAGGGAAGCTCCTACGAGCAGTACTTC. It translates to CASSLLRQGSSYEQYF.

The V gene is TRBV19, the J gene TRBJ2-2, with 11 bases that match TRBD1. The CDR3 spans 18 residues. Germline V gene lookup returns CDR1 LNHDA and CDR2 SQIVND (reference sequence). V gave up 4 bases and J gave up 7 bases; unmatched junction bases: 14. In nucleotides, the CDR3 is TGTGCCAGTAGTACAGGACAGGGGGCGACGCCTCGGGTCGGGGAGCTGTTTTTT. It encodes CASSTGQGATPRVGELFF.

J is TRBJ2-7 and V is TRBV6-4, with 7 bases identical to TRBD1. Per germline, CDR1 MRHNA and CDR2 SNTAGT. After removal of 0 bases from V and 2 bases from J, the junction contained 7 bases not matched to a gene. The CDR3 is 16 residues long. CDR3 protein: CASSDSKPGQPYEQYF. CDR3 DNA: TGTGCCAGCAGTGACTCTAAGCCGGGACAGCCCTACGAGCAGTACTTC.

This clone was detected only a few times. This chain uses TRBV5-6 with TRBJ2-5; 8 bases agree with TRBD1. TRBJ2-7 explains the end of the DNA better; the J call may be wrong. CDR1 and CDR2 from the germline V gene are SGHDT and YYEEEE. The CDR3 spans 14 residues. CDR3 sequence reads: CASSPRQGLYEQYF. As DNA, the CDR3 is TGTGCCAGCAGCCCCAGACAGGGGCTGTACGAGCAGTACTTC.

This clone was counted a single time. The rearrangement links TRBV5-6 to TRBJ2-3; TRBD1 is a possible D gene (5 bases). Germline assignment: CDR1 SGHDT and CDR2 YYEEEE. V lost 5 bases to trimming and J lost 0 bases, with 22 bases between them. CDR3 length: 18 residues. CDR3 nucleotides: TGTGCCAGCAGTCGACCGACAGTCCCCACCTCTAGCACAGATACGCAGTATTTT. Its translation is CASSRPTVPTSSTDTQYF.

The chain recombines TRBV15 with TRBJ2-7; TRBD1 agrees at 9 bases. V gave up 6 bases and J gave up 4 bases; unmatched junction bases: 7. Germline CDR1 LNHNV, CDR2 YYDKDF (reference sequence). This CDR3 region has 14 residues. Here the CDR3 DNA reads TGTGCCACCAGTTACAGGGGGCAGGGGTACGAGCAGTACTTC. Translating gives CATSYRGQGYEQYF.

The chain carries TRBV7-9 and TRBJ2-2; possibly TRBD1 for D (6 bases). CDR1 is SEHNR and CDR2 is FQNEAQ in the germline V gene (reference sequence). V was trimmed by 10 bases and J by 1 base, leaving 25 bases between them. The length of the CDR3 is 18 residues. This CDR3 is CAIRRTVEREGNTGELFF. CDR3 bases: TGTGCCATCAGGCGGACAGTCGAAAGGGAAGGGAACACCGGGGAGCTGTTTTTT. Together with reference TRBV7-9 and TRBJ2-2, the CDR3 gives the full variable domain: DTGVSQNPRHKITKRGQNVTFRCDPISEHNRLYWYRQTLGQGPEFLTYFQNEAQLEKSRLLSDRFSAERPKGSFSTLEIQRTEQGDSAMYLCAIRRTVEREGNTGELFFGEGSRLTVL.

This clone was picked up one time. V gene TRBV6-1 combines with J gene TRBJ2-7; the match to TRBD1 covers 11 bases. The CDR3 consists of 15 residues. The J segment lost 6 bases and the V segment lost 6 bases, leaving 10 bases of the junction unmatched. Germline V lookup: CDR1 MNHNS, CDR2 SASEGT. CDR3 sequence reads: CASRPGQGANTEQYF. DNA for the CDR3: TGTGCCAGCAGGCCCGGACAGGGGGCGAATACCGAGCAGTACTTC.

This chain connects TRBV27 to TRBJ2-7, with D possibly matching TRBD2 (6 bases). Germline V gene data show CDR1 as MNHEY and CDR2 as SMNVEV (reference sequence). V gave up 5 bases and J gave up 0 bases, with 8 bases separating them. The CDR3 spans 13 residues. Here the CDR3 reads CASSGGTSYEQYF. For the CDR3, the DNA is TGTGCCAGCAGTGGCGGGACCTCCTACGAGCAGTACTTC.

This rearrangement joins TRBV30 to TRBJ1-1; D gene uncertain. This CDR3 contains 15 residues. V was cut by 2 bases and J by 8 bases, with 21 bases left in between. The germline CDR1 and CDR2 sequences are GTSNPN and SVGIG (reference sequence). CDR3 coding DNA: TGTGCCTGGAGTACTTTGGACCGGGGAGGCAGGGAAGCTTTCTTT. Translation: CAWSTLDRGGREAFF.

This chain joins TRBV19 and TRBJ2-4, with 8 positions matching TRBD2. The CDR3 covers 13 residues. V dropped 7 bases and J dropped 5; count of bases not matched to a gene: 4. Germline V CDR1 and CDR2: LNHDA, SQIVND (reference sequence). The CDR3 coding sequence is TGTGCCAGTATCCCTAGCGGGCAAAACATTCAGTACTTC. Protein: CASIPSGQNIQYF.

The chain recombines TRBV29-1 with TRBJ2-7, with TRBD1 matching 7 bases. CDR3 length: 12 amino acids. After removal of 6 bases from V and 4 bases from J, the junction contained 6 bases not matched to a gene. Per the germline V gene, CDR1 is SQVTM and CDR2 is ANQGSEA. The CDR3: CSVSRDSYEQYF. The DNA for the CDR3 is TGCAGCGTATCCCGGGACAGTTACGAGCAGTACTTC.

The CDR3 sequence is CASSSGFRHSNQPQHF. The CDR3 DNA is TGTGCCAGCAGTTCAGGGTTCCGTCATAGCAATCAGCCCCAGCATTTT. V and J are TRBV28 and TRBJ1-5, with a possible D match to TRBD1 (5 bases). The CDR3 totals 16 residues. The V and J ends lost 4 bases and 0 bases respectively, with 13 bases between them. CDR1 is MDHEN and CDR2 is SYDVKM in the germline V gene.